The 8 T cell receptor beta chains below were found in one sample sequenced in a study of cytomegalovirus exposure and HLA in healthy donors. Sequencing used immunoSEQ multiplex PCR; TCRdb keeps in-frame clones, though not all of them. This table holds fewer than 140,000 clones, about 85% found once. The sample taken for sequencing was PBMCs. The receptor source for this set is a woman between 18 and 29 years old in good health and CMV-seropositive.

This clone appeared once. The CDR3 loop reads CASSLYRDTEAFF. The CDR3 nucleotides are TGTGCCAGCAGTTTATACAGGGACACTGAAGCTTTCTTT. This chain joins TRBV27 and TRBJ1-1, with TRBD1 as a possible D gene (6 bases). The CDR3 has 13 residues. The germline V gene has CDR1 MNHEY and CDR2 SMNVEV (reference sequence). V was trimmed by 1 base and J by 3 bases, leaving 6 bases between them.

CDR3 sequence (DNA): TGTGCCAGCAGCCCCCGAGATATCGCTGAAGCTTTCTTT. Translation: CASSPRDIAEAFF. The chain has TRBV9 and TRBJ1-1; no definite D call. Germline CDR1 reads SGDLS; CDR2 reads YYNGEE. The V end was cut by 4 bases, the J end by 6 bases, with 13 bases between. This CDR3 region has 13 residues.

The chain employs TRBV7-9 and TRBJ1-1; D perhaps matches TRBD1 (5 bases). With 0 bases removed from V and 3 bases from J, the gap between germline ends came to 11 bases. The germline CDR1 and CDR2 sequences are SEHNR and FQNEAQ (reference sequence). This CDR3 has 15 residues. CDR3 loop: CASSLAQGRDTEAFF. CDR3 coding DNA: TGTGCCAGCAGCTTAGCGCAGGGAAGGGACACTGAAGCTTTCTTT. The full variable domain, in which reference TRBV7-9 and TRBJ1-1 provide the parts outside the CDR3, is DTGVSQNPRHKITKRGQNVTFRCDPISEHNRLYWYRQTLGQGPEFLTYFQNEAQLEKSRLLSDRFSAERPKGSFSTLEIQRTEQGDSAMYLCASSLAQGRDTEAFFGQGTRLTVV.

V gene TRBV5-4 combines with J gene TRBJ1-2; D is possibly TRBD1 (5 bases). With 0 bases removed from V and 5 bases from J, the gap between germline ends came to 11 bases. The CDR3 is 14 amino acids. In germline, CDR1 is SGHNT, CDR2 YYREEE (reference sequence). The DNA of the CDR3 is TGTGCCAGCAGCTTGGAGGCAGGGTGGTATGGCTACACCTTC. Its protein is CASSLEAGWYGYTF.

The gene calls are TRBV19 and TRBJ1-3, with TRBD1 matching 7 bases. CDR3 length: 16 amino acids. V dropped 5 bases and J dropped 0; count of bases not matched to a gene: 7. Germline V gives CDR1 LNHDA, CDR2 SQIVND (reference sequence). CDR3 bases: TGTGCCAGTAGTTTAGTCGGGACAGACTCTGGAAACACCATATATTTT. It yields the protein CASSLVGTDSGNTIYF.

V is TRBV6-1 and J is TRBJ2-5; D gene unclear. V shed 8 bases and J shed 3 bases, with 7 bases lying between them. The CDR3 is made up of 11 amino acids. CDR1 is MNHNS, CDR2 SASEGT, per germline. CDR3 DNA sequence: TGTGCCAGCGGGCAGGAAGAGACCCAGTACTTC. This sequence encodes CASGQEETQYF.

V and J are TRBV5-4 and TRBJ2-2; TRBD2 matches at 11 bases. Germline V gene lookup returns CDR1 SGHNT and CDR2 YYREEE (reference sequence). The CDR3 totals 16 residues. The V gene end was trimmed by 0 bases and the J gene end by 5 bases; junction bases not matched to a gene: 3. The CDR3 nucleotides are TGTGCCAGCAGCTTGGCCGTAGCGGGGGGGACCGGGGAGCTGTTTTTT. It translates to CASSLAVAGGTGELFF.

The V call is TRBV28, the J call TRBJ1-1, with 8 bases that match TRBD1. This CDR3 has 14 residues. V lost 6 bases and J lost 5; bases outside the gene matches: 8. CDR1 and CDR2 (germline): MDHEN, SYDVKM. DNA for the CDR3: TGTGCCAGCAGCCCCAGGGGGCTGCTAACTGAAGCTTTCTTT. It specifies CASSPRGLLTEAFF. The full variable domain, its missing parts supplied by reference TRBV28 and TRBJ1-1, is DVKVTQSSRYLVKRTGEKVFLECVQDMDHENMFWYRQDPGLGLRLIYFSYDVKMKEKGDIPEGYSVSREKKERFSLILESASTNQTSMYLCASSPRGLLTEAFFGQGTRLTVV.